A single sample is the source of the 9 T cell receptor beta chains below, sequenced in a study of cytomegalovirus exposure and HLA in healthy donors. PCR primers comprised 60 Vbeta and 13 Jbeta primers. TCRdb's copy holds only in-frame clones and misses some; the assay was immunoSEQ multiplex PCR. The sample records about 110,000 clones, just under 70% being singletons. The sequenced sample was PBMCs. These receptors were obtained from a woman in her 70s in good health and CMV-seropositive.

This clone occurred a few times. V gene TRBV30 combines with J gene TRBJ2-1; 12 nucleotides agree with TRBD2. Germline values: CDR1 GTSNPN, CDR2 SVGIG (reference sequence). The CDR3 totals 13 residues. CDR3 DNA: TGTGCTTTTCTAGCGGGGGGGCGAAGTGAGCAGTTCTTC. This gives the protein CAFLAGGRSEQFF. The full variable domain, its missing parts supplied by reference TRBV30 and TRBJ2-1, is SQTIHQWPATLVQPVGSPLSLECTVEGTSNPNLYWYRQAAGRGLQLLFYSVGIGQISSEVPQNLSASRPQDRQFILSSKKLLLSDSGFYLCAFLAGGRSEQFFGPGTRLTVL.

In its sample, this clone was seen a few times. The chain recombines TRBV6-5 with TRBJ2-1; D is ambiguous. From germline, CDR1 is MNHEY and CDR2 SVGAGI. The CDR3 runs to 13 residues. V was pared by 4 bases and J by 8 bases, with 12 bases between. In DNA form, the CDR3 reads TGTGCCAGCAGTTCGGATCGGCGGTATGAGCAGTTCTTC. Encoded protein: CASSSDRRYEQFF.

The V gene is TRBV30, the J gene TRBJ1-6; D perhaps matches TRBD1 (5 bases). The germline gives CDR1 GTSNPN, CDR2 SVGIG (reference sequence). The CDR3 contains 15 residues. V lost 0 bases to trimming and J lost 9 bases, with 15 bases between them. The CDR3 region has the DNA TGTGCCTGGAGTGTGGGTCCAGGGTACGGTTCACCCCTCCACTTT. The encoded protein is CAWSVGPGYGSPLHF.

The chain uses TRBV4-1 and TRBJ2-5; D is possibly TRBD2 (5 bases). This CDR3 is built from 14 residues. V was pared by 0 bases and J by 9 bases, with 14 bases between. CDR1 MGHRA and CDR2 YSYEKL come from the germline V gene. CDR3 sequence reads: CASSQDQRPMAQYF. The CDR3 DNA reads TGCGCCAGCAGCCAAGACCAGCGGCCTATGGCCCAGTACTTC.

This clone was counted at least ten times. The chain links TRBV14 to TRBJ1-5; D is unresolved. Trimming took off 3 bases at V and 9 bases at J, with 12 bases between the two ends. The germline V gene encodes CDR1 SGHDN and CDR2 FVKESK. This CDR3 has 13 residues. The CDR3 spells CASSQRVGGPQHF. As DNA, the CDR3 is TGTGCCAGCAGCCAGAGAGTTGGTGGGCCCCAGCATTTT.

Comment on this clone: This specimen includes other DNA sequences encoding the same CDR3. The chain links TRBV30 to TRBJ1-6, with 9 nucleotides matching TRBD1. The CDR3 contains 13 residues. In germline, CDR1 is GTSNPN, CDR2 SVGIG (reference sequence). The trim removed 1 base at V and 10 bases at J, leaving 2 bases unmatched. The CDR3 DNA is TGTGCCTGGAGTGGACAGGGGGGGTCACCCCTCCACTTT. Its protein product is CAWSGQGGSPLHF.

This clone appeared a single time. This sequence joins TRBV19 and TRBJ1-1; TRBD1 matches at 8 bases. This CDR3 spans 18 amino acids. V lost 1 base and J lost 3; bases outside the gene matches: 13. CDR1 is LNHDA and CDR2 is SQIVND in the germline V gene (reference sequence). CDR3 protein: CASSIAKWTGRRDTEAFF. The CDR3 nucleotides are TGTGCCAGTAGTATAGCCAAATGGACAGGGAGGAGGGACACTGAAGCTTTCTTT.

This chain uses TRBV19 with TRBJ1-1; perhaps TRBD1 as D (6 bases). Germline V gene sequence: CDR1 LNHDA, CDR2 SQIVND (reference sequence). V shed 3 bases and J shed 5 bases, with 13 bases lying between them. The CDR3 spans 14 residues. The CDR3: CASSIQAGQTEAFF. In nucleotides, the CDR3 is TGTGCCAGTAGTATCCAGGCAGGACAGACTGAAGCTTTCTTT. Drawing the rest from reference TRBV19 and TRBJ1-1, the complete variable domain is DGGITQSPKYLFRKEGQNVTLSCEQNLNHDAMYWYRQDPGQGLRLIYYSQIVNDFQKGDIAEGYSVSREKKESFPLTVTSAQKNPTAFYLCASSIQAGQTEAFFGQGTRLTVV.

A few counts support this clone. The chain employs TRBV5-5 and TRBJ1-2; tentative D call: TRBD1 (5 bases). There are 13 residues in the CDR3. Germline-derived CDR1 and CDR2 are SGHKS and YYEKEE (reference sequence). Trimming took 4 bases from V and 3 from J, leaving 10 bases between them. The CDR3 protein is CASSLRDYYGYTF. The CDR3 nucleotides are TGTGCCAGCAGCCTCAGGGACTACTATGGCTACACCTTC.